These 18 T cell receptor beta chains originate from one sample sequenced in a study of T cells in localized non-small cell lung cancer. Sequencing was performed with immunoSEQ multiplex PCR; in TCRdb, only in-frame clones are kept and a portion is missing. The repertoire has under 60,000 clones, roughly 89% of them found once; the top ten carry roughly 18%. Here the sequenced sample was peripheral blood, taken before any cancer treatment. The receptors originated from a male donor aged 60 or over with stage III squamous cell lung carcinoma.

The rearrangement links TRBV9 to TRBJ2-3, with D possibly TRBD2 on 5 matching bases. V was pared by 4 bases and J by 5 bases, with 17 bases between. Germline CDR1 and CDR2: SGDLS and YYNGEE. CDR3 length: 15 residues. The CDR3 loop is CASSPLGAVLDTQYF. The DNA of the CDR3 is TGTGCCAGCAGCCCCCTAGGAGCGGTCTTAGATACGCAGTATTTT.

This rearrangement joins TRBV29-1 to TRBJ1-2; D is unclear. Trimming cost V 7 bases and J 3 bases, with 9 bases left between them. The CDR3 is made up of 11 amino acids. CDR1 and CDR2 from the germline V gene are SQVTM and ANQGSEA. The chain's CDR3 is CSGGEDYGYTF. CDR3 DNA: TGCAGCGGTGGGGAGGACTATGGCTACACCTTC.

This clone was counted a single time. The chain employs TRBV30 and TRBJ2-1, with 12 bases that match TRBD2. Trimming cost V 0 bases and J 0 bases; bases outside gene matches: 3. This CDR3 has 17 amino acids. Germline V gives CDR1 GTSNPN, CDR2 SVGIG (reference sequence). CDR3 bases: TGTGCCTGGAGTGTACGACTAGCGGGGGCCTCCTACAATGAGCAGTTCTTC. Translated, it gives CAWSVRLAGASYNEQFF.

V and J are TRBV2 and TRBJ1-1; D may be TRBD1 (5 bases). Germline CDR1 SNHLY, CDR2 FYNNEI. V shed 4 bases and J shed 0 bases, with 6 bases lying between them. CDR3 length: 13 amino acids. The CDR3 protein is CASSGQMNTEAFF. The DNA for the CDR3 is TGTGCCAGCAGTGGACAGATGAACACTGAAGCTTTCTTT. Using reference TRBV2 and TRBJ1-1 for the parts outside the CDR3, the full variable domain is EPEVTQTPSHQVTQMGQEVILRCVPISNHLYFYWYRQILGQKVEFLVSFYNNEISEKSEIFDDQFSVERPDGSNFTLKIRSTKLEDSAMYFCASSGQMNTEAFFGQGTRLTVV.

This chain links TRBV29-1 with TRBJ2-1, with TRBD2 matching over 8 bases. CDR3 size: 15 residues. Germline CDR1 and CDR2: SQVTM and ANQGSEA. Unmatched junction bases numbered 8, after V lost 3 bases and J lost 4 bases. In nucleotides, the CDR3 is TGCAGCGTTGATAGGGCGGGAGGCCAATACAATGAGCAGTTCTTC. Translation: CSVDRAGGQYNEQFF.

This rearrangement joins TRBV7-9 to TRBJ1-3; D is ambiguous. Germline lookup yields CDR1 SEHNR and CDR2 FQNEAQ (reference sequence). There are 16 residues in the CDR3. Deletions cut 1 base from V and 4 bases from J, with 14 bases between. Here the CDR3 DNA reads TGTGCCAGCAGCTTAGGGTTATGGGTCTCCGGAAACACCATATATTTT. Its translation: CASSLGLWVSGNTIYF.

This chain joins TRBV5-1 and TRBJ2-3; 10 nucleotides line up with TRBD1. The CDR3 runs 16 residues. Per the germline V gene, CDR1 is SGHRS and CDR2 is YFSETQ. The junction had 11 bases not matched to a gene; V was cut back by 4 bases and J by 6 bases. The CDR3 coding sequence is TGCGCCAGCAGCAGGGCCGGGACAGGGGATTGGGATACGCAGTATTTT. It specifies CASSRAGTGDWDTQYF.

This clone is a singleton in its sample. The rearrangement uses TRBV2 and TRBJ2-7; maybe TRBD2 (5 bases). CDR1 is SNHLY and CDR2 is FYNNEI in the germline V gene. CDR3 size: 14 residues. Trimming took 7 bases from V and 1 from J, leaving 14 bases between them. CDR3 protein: CASTRGPLSYEQYF. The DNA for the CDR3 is TGTGCCAGCACCCGGGGTCCTCTTTCCTACGAGCAGTACTTC.

The CDR3 nucleotides read TGTGCCAGCAGCTCCTCGGGGCTAGCGGGAGGGCCCGGGGAGCTGTTTTTT. This encodes CASSSSGLAGGPGELFF. The V call is TRBV7-7, the J call TRBJ2-2, with 12 bases fitting TRBD2. CDR1 is SSHAT and CDR2 is FNYEAQ in the germline V gene (reference sequence). V lost 4 bases to trimming and J lost 6 bases; unmatched junction nucleotides: 9. There are 17 residues in the CDR3.

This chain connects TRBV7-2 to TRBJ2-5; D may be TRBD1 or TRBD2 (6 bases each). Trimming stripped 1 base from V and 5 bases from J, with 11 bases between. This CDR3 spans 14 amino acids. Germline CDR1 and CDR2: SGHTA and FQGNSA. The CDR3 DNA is TGTGCCAGCAGCTTAGTGGGGGGCGTGGAGACCCAGTACTTC. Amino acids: CASSLVGGVETQYF.

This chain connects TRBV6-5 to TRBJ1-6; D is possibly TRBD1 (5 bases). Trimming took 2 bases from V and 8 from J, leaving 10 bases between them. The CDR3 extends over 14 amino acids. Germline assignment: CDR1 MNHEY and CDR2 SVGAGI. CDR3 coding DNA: TGTGCCAGCAGTTACGAGGGGTTGGATTCACCCCTCCACTTT. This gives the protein CASSYEGLDSPLHF.

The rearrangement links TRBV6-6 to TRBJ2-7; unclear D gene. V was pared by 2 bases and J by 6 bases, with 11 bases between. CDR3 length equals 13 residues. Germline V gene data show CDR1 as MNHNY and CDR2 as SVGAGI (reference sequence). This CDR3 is CASSYPPGLEQYF. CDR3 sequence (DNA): TGTGCCAGCAGTTACCCCCCGGGTCTCGAGCAGTACTTC.

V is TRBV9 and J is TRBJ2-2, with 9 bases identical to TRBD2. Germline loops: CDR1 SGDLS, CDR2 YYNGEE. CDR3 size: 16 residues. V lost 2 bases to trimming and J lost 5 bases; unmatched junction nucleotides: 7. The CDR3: CASSVGAGGGTGELFF. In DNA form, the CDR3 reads TGTGCCAGCAGCGTGGGAGCGGGGGGAGGAACCGGGGAGCTGTTTTTT. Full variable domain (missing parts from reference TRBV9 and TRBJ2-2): DSGVTQTPKHLITATGQRVTLRCSPRSGDLSVYWYQQSLDQGLQFLIQYYNGEERAKGNILERFSAQQFPDLHSELNLSSLELGDSALYFCASSVGAGGGTGELFFGEGSRLTVL.

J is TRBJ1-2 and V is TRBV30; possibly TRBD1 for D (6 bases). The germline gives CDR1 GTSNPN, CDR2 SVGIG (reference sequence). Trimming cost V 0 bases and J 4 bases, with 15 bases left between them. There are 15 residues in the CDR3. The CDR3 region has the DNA TGTGCCTGGAGTGTATCTATAGGGGGAGCCTATGGCTACACCTTC. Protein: CAWSVSIGGAYGYTF.

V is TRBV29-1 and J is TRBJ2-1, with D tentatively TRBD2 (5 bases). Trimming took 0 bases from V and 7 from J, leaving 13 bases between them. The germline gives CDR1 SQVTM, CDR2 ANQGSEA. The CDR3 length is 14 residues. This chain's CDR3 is CSVEDLYGENEQFF. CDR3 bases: TGCAGCGTTGAAGATCTTTACGGGGAGAATGAGCAGTTCTTC.

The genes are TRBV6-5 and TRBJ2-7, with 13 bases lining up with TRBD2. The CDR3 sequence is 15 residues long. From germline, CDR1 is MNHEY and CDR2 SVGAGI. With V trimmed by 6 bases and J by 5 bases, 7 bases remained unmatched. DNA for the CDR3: TGTGCCAGCAGCCGAGAGGGACTAGCGGGAAACGAGCAGTACTTC. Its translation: CASSREGLAGNEQYF.

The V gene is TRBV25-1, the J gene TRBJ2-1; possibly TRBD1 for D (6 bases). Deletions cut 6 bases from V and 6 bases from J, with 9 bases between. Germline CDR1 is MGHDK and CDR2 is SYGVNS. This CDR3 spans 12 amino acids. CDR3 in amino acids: CASSRGPNEQFF. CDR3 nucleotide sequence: TGTGCCAGCAGCAGGGGTCCCAATGAGCAGTTCTTC.

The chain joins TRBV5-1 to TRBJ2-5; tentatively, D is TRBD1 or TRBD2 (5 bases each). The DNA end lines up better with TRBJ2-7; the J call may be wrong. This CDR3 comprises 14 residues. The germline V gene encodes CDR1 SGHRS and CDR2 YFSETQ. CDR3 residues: CASSLGSGGFEQYF. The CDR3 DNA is TGCGCCAGCAGCTTGGGTAGTGGGGGTTTCGAGCAGTACTTC.